This entry concerns a single TCR beta chain. This record belongs to a study of T cell responses to AZD1222 COVID-19 vaccine. Some clones are missing from TCRdb's copy, which holds only in-frame ones; the method was immunoSEQ multiplex PCR. Here the sample spans roughly 120,000 clones, approximately 88% being singletons. Germline CDR1 and CDR2: LNHDA and SQIVND (reference sequence). The CDR3 has 13 amino acids. V lost 5 bases to trimming and J lost 5 bases, with 10 bases between them. This chain joins TRBV19 and TRBJ1-5; D is unresolved. The sequence came from an adult in good health. The sequences come from peripheral blood, collected on day 0 of AZD1222 vaccination. CDR3 amino acids: CASSLATHQPQHF. As DNA, the CDR3 is TGTGCCAGTAGTTTGGCGACCCATCAGCCCCAGCATTTT.